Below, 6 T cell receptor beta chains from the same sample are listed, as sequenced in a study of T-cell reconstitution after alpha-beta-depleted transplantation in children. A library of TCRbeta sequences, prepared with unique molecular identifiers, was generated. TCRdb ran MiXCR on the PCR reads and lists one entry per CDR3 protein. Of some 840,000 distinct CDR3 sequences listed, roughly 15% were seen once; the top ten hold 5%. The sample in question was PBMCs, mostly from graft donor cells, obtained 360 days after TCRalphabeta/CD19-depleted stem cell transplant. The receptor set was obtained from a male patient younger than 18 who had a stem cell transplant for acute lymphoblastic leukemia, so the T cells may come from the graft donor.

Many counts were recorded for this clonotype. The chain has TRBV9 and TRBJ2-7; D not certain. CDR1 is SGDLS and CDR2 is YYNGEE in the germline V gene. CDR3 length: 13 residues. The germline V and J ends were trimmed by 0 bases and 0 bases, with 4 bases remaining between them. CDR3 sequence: CASSVATSYEQYF. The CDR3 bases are TGTGCCAGCAGCGTAGCTACCTCCTACGAGCAGTACTTC.

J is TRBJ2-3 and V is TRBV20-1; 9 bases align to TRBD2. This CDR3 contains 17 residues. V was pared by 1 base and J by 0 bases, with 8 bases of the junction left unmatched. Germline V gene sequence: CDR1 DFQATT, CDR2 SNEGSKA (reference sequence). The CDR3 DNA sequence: TGCAGTGCTAGAGTAGTGCGGGAGGGCCAAAGCACAGATACGCAGTATTTT. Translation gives CSARVVREGQSTDTQYF.

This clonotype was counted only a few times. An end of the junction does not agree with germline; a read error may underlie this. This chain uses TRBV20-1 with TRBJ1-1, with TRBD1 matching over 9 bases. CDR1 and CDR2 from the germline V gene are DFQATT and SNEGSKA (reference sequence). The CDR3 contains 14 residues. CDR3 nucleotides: TGCAGTGCTAGAGTAGGGACAGGGAACTCTGAAGCTTTCTTT. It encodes CSARVGTGNSEAFF.

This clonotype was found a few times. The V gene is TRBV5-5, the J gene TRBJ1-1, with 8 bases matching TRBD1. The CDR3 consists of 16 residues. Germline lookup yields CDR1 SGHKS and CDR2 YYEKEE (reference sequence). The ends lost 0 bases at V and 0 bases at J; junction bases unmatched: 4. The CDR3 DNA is TGTGCCAGCAGCTTGGCCCAGGGGGCGATGAACACTGAAGCTTTCTTT. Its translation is CASSLAQGAMNTEAFF. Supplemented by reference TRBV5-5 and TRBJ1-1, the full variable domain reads DAGVTQSPTHLIKTRGQQVTLRCSPISGHKSVSWYQQVLGQGPQFIFQYYEKEERGRGNFPDRFSARQFPNYSSELNVNALLLGDSALYLCASSLAQGAMNTEAFFGQGTRLTVV.

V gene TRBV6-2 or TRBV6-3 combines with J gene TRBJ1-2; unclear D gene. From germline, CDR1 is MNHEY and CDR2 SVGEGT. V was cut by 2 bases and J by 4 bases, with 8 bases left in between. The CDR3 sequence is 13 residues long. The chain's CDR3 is CASSYEGSYGYTF. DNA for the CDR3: TGTGCCAGCAGTTACGAGGGTTCCTATGGCTACACCTTC.

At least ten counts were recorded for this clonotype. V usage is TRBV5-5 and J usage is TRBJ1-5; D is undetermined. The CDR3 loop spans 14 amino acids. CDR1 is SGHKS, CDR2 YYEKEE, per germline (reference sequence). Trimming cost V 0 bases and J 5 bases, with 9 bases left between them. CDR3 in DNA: TGTGCCAGCAGCTTGGAATTCGGCTATCAGCCCCAGCATTTT. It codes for CASSLEFGYQPQHF.